This entry lists 22 T cell receptor beta chains sequenced from one sample in a study of cytomegalovirus exposure and HLA in healthy donors. Sequencing used immunoSEQ multiplex PCR; TCRdb keeps in-frame clones, though not all of them. The sample records 90,000 or so clones, around 85% being singletons. Sequenced sample: PBMCs. The receptors here all came from a man younger than 30 in good health and CMV-seropositive.

DNA of the CDR3: TGTGCCAGCAGCGTAGAGGGAAGGGGGTTGGGCTATGGCTACACCTTC. Amino acids: CASSVEGRGLGYGYTF. The rearrangement joins TRBV9 to TRBJ1-2; weak D call: TRBD1 (6 bases). V was clipped by 0 bases and J by 4 bases, with 16 bases between them. This CDR3 spans 16 amino acids. The germline CDR1 and CDR2 sequences are SGDLS and YYNGEE.

The chain employs TRBV6-1 and TRBJ1-5; TRBD1 might be the D (5 bases). The CDR3 extends over 15 amino acids. V gave up 2 bases and J gave up 4 bases, with 12 bases separating them. CDR1 MNHNS and CDR2 SASEGT come from the germline V gene. Here the CDR3 DNA reads TGTGCCAGCAGTGAAAGGGCAGGGTGGAATCAGCCCCAGCATTTT. It is translated as CASSERAGWNQPQHF.

The V and J genes are TRBV2 and TRBJ2-7; 12 positions match TRBD2. CDR1 SNHLY and CDR2 FYNNEI come from the germline V gene. J lost 2 bases, V lost 6 bases, and 11 bases had no gene match. The length of the CDR3 is 17 residues. Here the CDR3 DNA reads TGTGCCAGCAGCCCACACCCGCTAGCGGGAGGGCCCTACGAGCAGTACGTC. Amino acid sequence: CASSPHPLAGGPYEQYV.

This rearrangement joins TRBV7-9 to TRBJ2-1, with D possibly matching TRBD2 (6 bases). This CDR3 has 16 residues. V was pared by 1 base and J by 5 bases, with 15 bases between. The germline V gene has CDR1 SEHNR and CDR2 FQNEAQ (reference sequence). The CDR3 loop reads CASSLVPSEGNNEQFF. The CDR3, as DNA: TGTGCCAGCAGCTTAGTCCCTAGCGAAGGAAACAATGAGCAGTTCTTC.

The V gene is TRBV7-9, the J gene TRBJ2-2; D possibly corresponds to TRBD2 (5 bases). The length of the CDR3 is 15 residues. Trimming removed 1 base from V and 4 bases from J, with 10 bases in between. Germline values: CDR1 SEHNR, CDR2 FQNEAQ (reference sequence). The CDR3: CASSLDSRGTGELFF. In nucleotides, the CDR3 is TGTGCCAGCAGCTTAGATTCACGGGGCACCGGGGAGCTGTTTTTT.

A single count supports this clone. The chain recombines TRBV29-1 with TRBJ1-1; D is perhaps TRBD1 (5 bases). The V end was cut by 4 bases, the J end by 0 bases, with 12 bases between. Germline V gene sequence: CDR1 SQVTM, CDR2 ANQGSEA. This CDR3 spans 14 amino acids. CDR3 sequence reads: CSVVPTALNTEAFF. The CDR3 DNA sequence: TGCAGCGTTGTCCCGACAGCTTTGAACACTGAAGCTTTCTTT.

This chain joins TRBV7-9 and TRBJ2-7; maybe TRBD2 (5 bases). V shed 5 bases and J shed 4 bases, with 12 bases lying between them. This CDR3 comprises 13 residues. CDR1 and CDR2 (germline): SEHNR, FQNEAQ (reference sequence). CDR3: CASSRDVEYEQYV. The CDR3 DNA follows: TGTGCCAGCAGCCGGGATGTGGAGTACGAGCAGTACGTC.

V gene TRBV7-9 combines with J gene TRBJ1-2; D not certain. This CDR3 is 17 amino acids long. The ends were cut back, 5 bases at V and 2 bases at J, with 21 bases in the middle. CDR1 and CDR2 (germline): SEHNR, FQNEAQ (reference sequence). The CDR3 DNA sequence: TGTGCCAGCAGCCCACCGACCGCGGGCGCCCAGAACTATGGCTACACCTTC. The encoded protein is CASSPPTAGAQNYGYTF.

This chain uses TRBV6-6 with TRBJ1-1, with D perhaps TRBD1 (6 bases). Between the trimmed V and J ends, which lost 7 bases and 2 bases, there was a span of 20 bases. CDR3 length: 16 residues. Per the germline V gene, CDR1 is MNHNY and CDR2 is SVGAGI (reference sequence). CDR3 sequence (DNA): TGTGCCAGCACTCGCGACACAGGACAGCATAACACTGAAGCTTTCTTT. Protein: CASTRDTGQHNTEAFF.

This rearrangement joins TRBV5-1 to TRBJ2-3; the D is unclear. The germline CDR1 and CDR2 sequences are SGHRS and YFSETQ. V lost 2 bases, J lost 0 bases, and 7 bases lay in between. The CDR3 contains 14 residues. CDR3 sequence reads: CASSFVISTDTQYF. The CDR3 DNA follows: TGCGCCAGCAGCTTTGTCATCAGCACAGATACGCAGTATTTT.

The chain couples TRBV9 to TRBJ2-1; a weak D match, TRBD2 (7 bases). The CDR3 loop spans 15 amino acids. V lost 2 bases and J 5 bases, leaving 14 bases between the germline ends. Germline assignment: CDR1 SGDLS and CDR2 YYNGEE. In DNA, the CDR3 is TGTGCCAGCAGCGTTGGGGGCGGGAGCGACAATGAGCAGTTCTTC. It codes for CASSVGGGSDNEQFF.

This sequence joins TRBV11-2 and TRBJ2-2; D gene unclear. The CDR3 covers 13 residues. V shed 1 base and J shed 6 bases, with 6 bases lying between them. Per the germline V gene, CDR1 is SGHAT and CDR2 is FQNNGV. The CDR3 nucleotides are TGTGCCAGCAGCTTAGGGAGCGCCGGGGAGCTGTTTTTT. Translation gives CASSLGSAGELFF.

This rearrangement joins TRBV9 to TRBJ2-2; unclear D gene. Per germline, CDR1 SGDLS and CDR2 YYNGEE. The CDR3 runs to 13 residues. V lost 3 bases and J lost 0, with 3 bases in between. This CDR3 is CASSASNTGELFF. The DNA of the CDR3 is TGTGCCAGCAGCGCGTCGAACACCGGGGAGCTGTTTTTT.

V and J are TRBV5-1 and TRBJ1-1; 7 bases align to TRBD1. This CDR3 is 14 amino acids long. Germline V gene data show CDR1 as SGHRS and CDR2 as YFSETQ. The V gene end was trimmed by 6 bases and the J gene end by 6 bases; junction bases not matched to a gene: 11. The chain's CDR3 is CASTGGAGGAEAFF. As DNA, the CDR3 is TGCGCCAGCACCGGGGGGGCAGGGGGAGCTGAAGCTTTCTTT.

This chain links TRBV5-1 with TRBJ2-1; 8 bases are a match to TRBD1. The CDR3 runs to 17 residues. Germline V gives CDR1 SGHRS, CDR2 YFSETQ. The trim removed 0 bases at V and 1 base at J, leaving 6 bases unmatched. CDR3 DNA sequence: TGCGCCAGCAGCTTGGCCGTGACAGGGGAATCCTACAATGAGCAGTTCTTC. Its translation is CASSLAVTGESYNEQFF.

The chain uses TRBV30 and TRBJ1-1; D is possibly TRBD1 (6 bases). This CDR3 is 14 amino acids long. Trimming took 3 bases from V and 0 from J, leaving 11 bases between them. CDR1 and CDR2 (germline): GTSNPN, SVGIG (reference sequence). The CDR3 nucleotides are TGTGCCTGGAGCCCGGGACAAGTGAACACTGAAGCTTTCTTT. Amino acids: CAWSPGQVNTEAFF.

The genes are TRBV7-6 and TRBJ2-7, with 9 bases lining up with TRBD2. The CDR3 extends over 15 amino acids. The germline V gene encodes CDR1 SGHVS and CDR2 FNYEAQ. V lost 3 bases and J lost 3; bases outside the gene matches: 6. This CDR3 reads CASSFLAGANYEQYF. In nucleotides, the CDR3 is TGTGCCAGCAGCTTCTTAGCGGGAGCGAACTACGAGCAGTACTTC.

This rearrangement joins TRBV9 to TRBJ1-1; 7 bases agree with TRBD1. J lost 4 bases, V lost 4 bases, and 7 bases had no gene match. This CDR3 is 14 amino acids long. Per the germline V gene, CDR1 is SGDLS and CDR2 is YYNGEE. CDR3 loop: CASSSQGGGTEAFF. CDR3 sequence (DNA): TGTGCCAGCAGCTCGCAGGGGGGAGGCACTGAAGCTTTCTTT. The whole variable domain, filled in from reference TRBV9 and TRBJ1-1, reads DSGVTQTPKHLITATGQRVTLRCSPRSGDLSVYWYQQSLDQGLQFLIQYYNGEERAKGNILERFSAQQFPDLHSELNLSSLELGDSALYFCASSSQGGGTEAFFGQGTRLTVV.

The chain has TRBV25-1 and TRBJ2-3; TRBD2 matches 8 bases. The V and J ends lost 0 bases and 1 base, in that order; junction bases with no gene match: 3. The CDR3 sequence is 16 residues long. Germline lookup yields CDR1 MGHDK and CDR2 SYGVNS. The CDR3 DNA reads as TGTGCCAGCAGTGAATATAGCGGGACCCGCACAGATACGCAGTATTTT. Protein: CASSEYSGTRTDTQYF.

V gene TRBV27 combines with J gene TRBJ1-1, with a tentative D call TRBD1 (6 bases). V was cut by 1 base and J by 3 bases, with 12 bases left in between. The length of the CDR3 is 15 residues. Germline V gene lookup returns CDR1 MNHEY and CDR2 SMNVEV (reference sequence). CDR3 sequence: CASSLLYREHTEAFF. CDR3 sequence (DNA): TGTGCCAGCAGTTTATTGTACAGGGAACACACTGAAGCTTTCTTT.

The chain has TRBV19 and TRBJ1-1; the D gene is possibly TRBD1 (5 bases). CDR3 length equals 14 residues. The V and J ends lost 3 bases and 3 bases respectively, with 11 bases between them. Germline V gene lookup returns CDR1 LNHDA and CDR2 SQIVND (reference sequence). For the CDR3, the DNA is TGTGCCAGTAGTATCGACAGTTTGGACACTGAAGCTTTCTTT. Its translation: CASSIDSLDTEAFF. Drawing the rest from reference TRBV19 and TRBJ1-1, the complete variable domain is DGGITQSPKYLFRKEGQNVTLSCEQNLNHDAMYWYRQDPGQGLRLIYYSQIVNDFQKGDIAEGYSVSREKKESFPLTVTSAQKNPTAFYLCASSIDSLDTEAFFGQGTRLTVV.

The rearrangement joins TRBV18 to TRBJ2-2; D is ambiguous. The CDR3 extends over 13 amino acids. Trimming took 1 base from V and 6 from J, leaving 6 bases between them. Germline values: CDR1 KGHSH, CDR2 LQKENI. The CDR3: CASSPRDAGELFF. The CDR3 region has the DNA TGTGCCAGCTCACCACGAGATGCCGGGGAGCTGTTTTTT. Together with reference TRBV18 and TRBJ2-2, the CDR3 gives the full variable domain: NAGVMQNPRHLVRRRGQEARLRCSPMKGHSHVYWYRQLPEEGLKFMVYLQKENIIDESGMPKERFSAEFPKEGPSILRIQQVVRGDSAAYFCASSPRDAGELFFGEGSRLTVL.